One sample yielded the 5 T cell receptor beta chains listed below, sequenced in a study of cytomegalovirus exposure and HLA in healthy donors. The assay was immunoSEQ multiplex PCR, and TCRdb's table has in-frame clones only and misses some. The sample lists fewer than 200,000 clones, roughly 96% seen once, with roughly 0.83% in the top ten. Sequenced sample: PBMCs. The receptors shown here come from a woman aged 18-35 years in good health and CMV-seronegative.

The V call is TRBV5-6, the J call TRBJ2-7; tentative D call: TRBD2 (5 bases). V lost 3 bases and J 4 bases, leaving 11 bases between the germline ends. The CDR3 runs to 13 residues. The germline V gene encodes CDR1 SGHDT and CDR2 YYEEEE. Here the CDR3 reads CASSYQRSYEQYF. The CDR3 bases are TGTGCCAGCAGCTACCAGCGGTCATACGAGCAGTACTTC.

V is TRBV7-9 and J is TRBJ1-6, with D perhaps matching TRBD1 (5 bases). Germline V CDR1 and CDR2: SEHNR, FQNEAQ (reference sequence). The CDR3 runs to 18 residues. The ends were cut back, 1 base at V and 2 bases at J, with 15 bases in the middle. The CDR3 protein is CASSLGVRGSAYNSPLHF. In DNA, the CDR3 is TGTGCCAGCAGCTTAGGCGTTAGGGGATCGGCCTATAATTCACCCCTCCACTTT.

The chain joins TRBV7-9 to TRBJ2-5; TRBD1 matches at 7 bases. With 3 bases clipped from V and 1 base from J, the junction kept 2 bases outside the gene matches. Per the germline V gene, CDR1 is SEHNR and CDR2 is FQNEAQ (reference sequence). The CDR3 covers 14 residues. The CDR3 sequence: CASSFGTAQETQYF. Here the CDR3 DNA reads TGTGCCAGCAGCTTTGGGACAGCCCAAGAGACCCAGTACTTC.

This chain uses TRBV4-2 with TRBJ2-7, with D unclear. The CDR3 contains 15 residues. Per the germline V gene, CDR1 is LGHNA and CDR2 is YNFKEQ. Trimming left V 1 base short and J 0 bases short, with 10 bases between. CDR3: CASSQGLIDSYEQYF. The CDR3 DNA reads TGTGCCAGCAGCCAAGGACTCATTGACTCCTACGAGCAGTACTTC.

The chain has TRBV6-6 and TRBJ2-7, with TRBD1 matching 7 bases. There are 15 residues in the CDR3. J gave up 3 bases and V 5 bases, and 10 bases lay outside the gene matches. The V gene's germline CDR1 is MNHNY and CDR2 SVGAGI (reference sequence). CDR3 sequence (DNA): TGTGCCAGCAGTGCCGGGACAGTGGCCTACTACGAGCAGTACTTC. Translated: CASSAGTVAYYEQYF.